The rows below give T cell receptor beta chains drawn from one sample of a study of cytomegalovirus exposure and HLA in healthy donors. The method was immunoSEQ multiplex PCR; TCRdb's version includes in-frame clones alone and lacks a portion of them. This sample has some 78,000 clones; less than 96% occur once, and the top ten carry less than 2%. Sequencing input: PBMCs. These receptors originate from a man younger than 35 in good health and CMV-seropositive. Each CDR3 is given without its conserved first and last residue. Expanded clones are given a class, and other clones once, few, many or no size at all.

j_call: TRBJ1-1; v_call: TRBV18; clone_size: -; cdr3_aa: ASSLRLEVAAF
j_call: TRBJ2-7; v_call: TRBV6-1; clone_size: -; cdr3_aa: ASSELWTERYEQY
j_call: TRBJ2-3; v_call: TRBV30; clone_size: -; cdr3_aa: ARGGVGAGYTDTQY
j_call: TRBJ2-1; v_call: TRBV5-1; clone_size: once; cdr3_aa: ASRAGGAHNEQF
j_call: TRBJ2-7; v_call: TRBV29-1; clone_size: -; cdr3_aa: SVLLAEDPYEQY
j_call: TRBJ2-5; v_call: TRBV10-3; clone_size: -; cdr3_aa: AFSGSGEETQY
j_call: TRBJ2-7; v_call: TRBV6-1; clone_size: -; cdr3_aa: ASSVSGSSSYEQY
j_call: TRBJ1-4; v_call: TRBV28; clone_size: -; cdr3_aa: ASRQGSNEKLF
j_call: TRBJ2-1; v_call: TRBV2; clone_size: -; cdr3_aa: ASLGLARDYEQF
j_call: TRBJ2-7; v_call: TRBV6-1; clone_size: -; cdr3_aa: ASSEALVGGDEQY
j_call: TRBJ2-3; v_call: TRBV6-5; clone_size: -; cdr3_aa: ASSPRDRSTDTQY
j_call: TRBJ1-1; v_call: TRBV29-1; clone_size: -; cdr3_aa: SVGRYLNTEAF
j_call: TRBJ1-4; v_call: TRBV29-1; clone_size: -; cdr3_aa: SVEDKGGRLNEKLF
j_call: TRBJ1-5; v_call: TRBV28; clone_size: -; cdr3_aa: ATRTGRQPQH
j_call: TRBJ2-6; v_call: TRBV27; clone_size: -; cdr3_aa: ASKYLGSGANVLT
j_call: TRBJ2-7; v_call: TRBV6-1; clone_size: -; cdr3_aa: ASRIGTGYYEQY
j_call: TRBJ2-1; v_call: TRBV7-9; clone_size: -; cdr3_aa: ASSKDRGPNNEQF
j_call: TRBJ1-4; v_call: TRBV7-2; clone_size: once; cdr3_aa: ASSLRVVTGGLNEKLF
j_call: TRBJ2-3; v_call: TRBV9; clone_size: -; cdr3_aa: ASSVEGTSTDTQY
j_call: TRBJ2-1; v_call: TRBV19; clone_size: -; cdr3_aa: ASSWGGFYNEQF
j_call: TRBJ1-5; v_call: TRBV7-9; clone_size: -; cdr3_aa: ASSRQGEEQPQH
j_call: TRBJ2-5; v_call: TRBV28; clone_size: -; cdr3_aa: ASSFLAGRQETQY
j_call: TRBJ2-1; v_call: TRBV19; clone_size: -; cdr3_aa: ASTAGRGPANEQF
j_call: TRBJ2-7; v_call: TRBV14; clone_size: -; cdr3_aa: ASSLSAGAEQY
j_call: TRBJ2-3; v_call: TRBV6-5; clone_size: -; cdr3_aa: ASGTSPADTQY
j_call: TRBJ2-1; v_call: TRBV19; clone_size: -; cdr3_aa: ASSIGGLSSYNEQF
j_call: TRBJ2-7; v_call: TRBV11-3; clone_size: once; cdr3_aa: ASSAGGRSYEQY
j_call: TRBJ2-7; v_call: TRBV4-2; clone_size: -; cdr3_aa: ASSQGRGLSYEQY
j_call: TRBJ1-2; v_call: TRBV27; clone_size: -; cdr3_aa: ASSLRGGGSSGYT
j_call: TRBJ2-3; v_call: TRBV30; clone_size: once; cdr3_aa: AWSRPGGTTDTQY
j_call: TRBJ1-2; v_call: TRBV10-3; clone_size: -; cdr3_aa: AISSGREGYT
j_call: TRBJ2-4; v_call: TRBV6-1; clone_size: few; cdr3_aa: ASSERGVDYIQY
j_call: TRBJ1-3; v_call: TRBV4-1; clone_size: -; cdr3_aa: ASSQDRSSGNTIY
j_call: TRBJ2-2; v_call: TRBV2; clone_size: -; cdr3_aa: ASSLVLAVTGELF
j_call: TRBJ1-2; v_call: TRBV7-8; clone_size: -; cdr3_aa: ASSPGANYGYT
j_call: TRBJ1-5; v_call: TRBV27; clone_size: -; cdr3_aa: ASSLWSRGDQPQH
j_call: TRBJ2-7; v_call: TRBV27; clone_size: -; cdr3_aa: ASKLNRGPNEQY
j_call: TRBJ2-3; v_call: TRBV19; clone_size: -; cdr3_aa: ASSISRADTQY
j_call: TRBJ1-2; v_call: TRBV6-1; clone_size: -; cdr3_aa: ASSELPTGGFSSYGYT
j_call: TRBJ1-5; v_call: TRBV7-2; clone_size: -; cdr3_aa: ASSSRPGNQPQH
j_call: TRBJ2-1; v_call: TRBV2; clone_size: -; cdr3_aa: ASSDLAVSSYNEQF
j_call: TRBJ2-1; v_call: TRBV11-2; clone_size: -; cdr3_aa: ASSLDYYGGRAGNEQF
j_call: TRBJ2-7; v_call: TRBV10-3; clone_size: -; cdr3_aa: AISDLSSAGDGEQY
j_call: TRBJ2-7; v_call: TRBV10-1; clone_size: -; cdr3_aa: ASSEPTSGFNKFYEQY
j_call: TRBJ2-7; v_call: TRBV23-1; clone_size: -; cdr3_aa: ASSLKPPEVWSREQY
j_call: TRBJ2-2; v_call: TRBV6-1; clone_size: -; cdr3_aa: ASSEALTGGHTGELF
j_call: TRBJ2-1; v_call: TRBV27; clone_size: -; cdr3_aa: ASSFRTGRQF
j_call: TRBJ1-5; v_call: TRBV4-2; clone_size: -; cdr3_aa: ASSQDGQYSNQPQH
j_call: TRBJ2-7; v_call: TRBV4-2; clone_size: -; cdr3_aa: ASSPQRGALAGDPEQY